Many counts were recorded for the clone carrying this T cell receptor beta chain. Its antigen is unknown. This same CDR3 is encoded by further DNA sequences in the sample. Trimming removed 5 bases at V and 1 base at J, with 2 bases between. The CDR3 runs 11 residues. Germline V gene data show CDR1 as SNHLY and CDR2 as FYNNEI. This entry comes from a study of beta chain features in type 1 diabetes. Findings and caveats of the study: Type 1 diabetes patients had TCRB CDR3s that were shorter (moderately but significantly so) in all four CD4+ subsets.

Since all of the isolated RNA was reverse transcribed, expressed TCRB transcripts were what got sequenced. TCRdb's table, derived via immunoSEQ multiplex PCR, lists solely in-frame clones and lacks some. The table lists some 350,000 clones, 8.5% to 10% of them singletons. Blood was drawn once from each donor into heparinised tubes. The draws averaged roughly 120 mL. Sorted populations were all over 95% pure. The sequenced sample consisted of central memory CD4+ T cells from blood. The chain is built from TRBV2 and TRBJ2-5; D unclear. The sequence came from a man aged 25-40 years with type 1 diabetes. CDR3 sequence (DNA): TGTGCCAGCAGTCCCCAAGAGACCCAGTACTTC. Its protein is CASSPQETQYF.